The 2 T cell receptor beta chains below all came from one sample that was sequenced in a study of cytomegalovirus exposure and HLA in healthy donors. PCR primers comprised 60 Vbeta and 13 Jbeta primers. Generated by immunoSEQ multiplex PCR, the TCRdb table keeps only in-frame clones and is missing some. The data show fewer than 200,000 clones, about 10% seen once. Sequences were obtained from PBMCs. These TCRs come from a woman aged 25 to 39 in good health and CMV-seropositive.

The V gene is TRBV10-3, the J gene TRBJ2-2; 8 bases line up with TRBD2. CDR1 and CDR2 from the germline V gene are ENHRY and SYGVKD. The CDR3 is 18 amino acids. Germline trimming cut 0 bases from V and 1 base from J; bases unmatched to any gene: 7. This CDR3 is CAISESDQRERNTGELFF. CDR3 DNA: TGTGCCATCAGTGAGTCGGATCAGCGGGAGAGGAACACCGGGGAGCTGTTTTTT.

The chain couples TRBV6-6 to TRBJ2-3; perhaps TRBD1 as D (5 bases). This CDR3 is built from 13 residues. CDR1 is MNHNY, CDR2 SVGAGI, per germline (reference sequence). Between the trimmed V and J ends, which lost 6 bases and 4 bases, there was a span of 11 bases. The CDR3 loop is CASSIGVADTQYF. The CDR3 coding sequence is TGTGCCAGCAGCATAGGGGTGGCAGATACGCAGTATTTT.